Listed below are T cell receptor beta chains from one sample, sequenced in a study of blood T cells in healthy people across ages. MiXCR was run by TCRdb on the 5' RACE reads, yielding one entry per CDR3 protein. The data contain under 2 million distinct CDR3 sequences, about 35% of them singletons. Material: blood. The receptor source for this set is a woman under 40 in good health. CDR3s include the opening cysteine and the closing phenylalanine or tryptophan. The order of the fields is D gene, V gene, clone size, J gene, CDR3 protein, CDR3 DNA. D genes are given only for firm matches. For some rows the clone size is stated as once, few or many, or as a class when expanded; others skip it.

>.|TRBV6-1|.|TRBJ2-5
CASLPTSRSETQYF
TGTGCCAGCCTTCCGACTAGTAGGTCGGAGACCCAGTACTTC
>TRBD2|TRBV7-9|few|TRBJ2-5
CASSSRTSGNQETQYF
TGTGCCAGCAGCTCGCGGACTAGCGGGAACCAAGAGACCCAGTACTTC
>TRBD1|TRBV6-2/TRBV6-3|.|TRBJ2-7
CASNDRVSPYEQYF
TGTGCCAGCAACGACAGGGTCAGCCCCTACGAGCAGTACTTC
>.|TRBV7-3|.|TRBJ2-1
CASSAQNDNEQFF
TGTGCCAGCAGCGCCCAAAATGACAATGAGCAGTTCTTC
>.|TRBV27|many|TRBJ2-7
CASMAPTLTYEQYF
TGTGCCAGCATGGCCCCAACCCTTACCTACGAGCAGTACTTC
>.|TRBV3-1|.|TRBJ2-7
CASSQGGGYENYEQYF
TGTGCCAGCAGCCAAGGAGGGGGATACGAGAATTACGAGCAGTACTTC
>TRBD1|TRBV7-9|.|TRBJ1-5
CASSPSDGTGGNQPQHF
TGTGCCAGCAGCCCCAGCGACGGGACAGGAGGCAATCAGCCCCAGCATTTT
>TRBD2|TRBV6-5|few|TRBJ2-3
CASRRGGPTDTQYF
TGTGCCAGCAGACGCGGGGGGCCGACAGATACGCAGTATTTT
>TRBD2|TRBV6-1|.|TRBJ2-1
CASSRLAPYNEQFF
TGTGCCAGCAGTAGACTAGCCCCCTACAATGAGCAGTTCTTC
>.|TRBV20-1|.|TRBJ2-1
CSARDQGQGVNEQFF
TGCAGTGCTAGAGACCAGGGACAAGGAGTGAATGAGCAGTTCTTC
>TRBD2|TRBV3-1|.|TRBJ2-7
CASSPGLAWGEQYF
TGTGCCAGCAGCCCGGGACTAGCATGGGGCGAGCAGTACTTC
>.|TRBV20-1|many|TRBJ2-3
CSAQLHRDTQYF
TGCAGTGCCCAATTGCACAGGGATACGCAGTATTTT
>TRBD2|TRBV28|few|TRBJ2-4
CASSPALAGGIDIQYF
TGTGCCAGCAGTCCCGCGCTAGCGGGAGGAATTGACATTCAGTACTTC
>.|TRBV6-6|.|TRBJ2-5
CASSPDRISYNEQYF
TGTGCCAGCAGTCCCGACAGGATATCCTACAATGAGCAGTACTTC
>.|TRBV29-1|.|TRBJ1-1
CSARSGGINTEAFF
TGCAGCGCCAGATCGGGGGGGATAAACACTGAAGCTTTCTTT
>TRBD2|TRBV2|few|TRBJ2-7
CASSGEGSNEQYF
TGTGCCAGCAGTGGGGAGGGGTCGAACGAGCAGTACTTC
>.|TRBV7-9|.|TRBJ2-7
CTSSQQQLNPYEQYF
TGTACCAGCAGCCAACAACAGTTAAACCCCTACGAGCAGTACTTC
>.|TRBV4-1|.|TRBJ2-3
CASSEEGGFPTDTQYF
TGCGCCAGCAGTGAAGAGGGGGGGTTCCCCACAGATACGCAGTATTTT
>.|TRBV2|.|TRBJ2-7
CASREGAGAHEQYF
TGTGCCAGCAGGGAAGGGGCAGGGGCCCACGAGCAGTACTTC
>.|TRBV6-5|few|TRBJ2-5
CASRRQLQETQYF
TGTGCCAGCAGGCGACAACTCCAAGAGACCCAGTACTTC
>.|TRBV28|.|TRBJ2-3
CASSFPTMDTQYF
TGTGCCAGCAGTTTCCCCACTATGGATACGCAGTATTTT
>TRBD2|TRBV20-1|.|TRBJ2-1
CSALPGGGAYEQFF
TGCAGTGCCCTTCCGGGCGGGGGGGCCTATGAGCAGTTCTTC